The 30 T cell receptor beta chains presented below share a single source sample, sequenced in a study of control samples from healthy donors and cancer patients. The protocol was immunoSEQ multiplex PCR, while the TCRdb copy is restricted to in-frame clones and leaves out a portion. The sample lists about 130,000 clones, 70% to 90% occurring once. Sequenced material: blood. Every receptor here comes from a man aged 45-65 years in good health.

Concerning this clone: This sample also contains other DNA sequences that code for the same CDR3. In nucleotides, the CDR3 is TGTGCCACCAGTGATAGCACAGGGTATGGCTACACCTTC. This gives the protein CATSDSTGYGYTF. This chain uses TRBV24-1 with TRBJ1-2; TRBD1 might be the D (6 bases). CDR1 and CDR2 (germline): KGHDR, SFDVKD. This CDR3 has 13 residues. V lost 3 bases and J 5 bases, leaving 9 bases between the germline ends.

The chain uses TRBV30 and TRBJ2-3; the D gene is possibly TRBD2 (6 bases). The germline V and J ends were trimmed by 5 bases and 2 bases, with 8 bases remaining between them. Germline V CDR1 and CDR2: GTSNPN, SVGIG (reference sequence). The CDR3 extends over 12 amino acids. The CDR3 DNA sequence: TGTGCCTGGGGGACTCTCACAGATACGCAGTATTTT. Translated: CAWGTLTDTQYF. The variable domain in full, completed from reference TRBV30 and TRBJ2-3, reads SQTIHQWPATLVQPVGSPLSLECTVEGTSNPNLYWYRQAAGRGLQLLFYSVGIGQISSEVPQNLSASRPQDRQFILSSKKLLLSDSGFYLCAWGTLTDTQYFGPGTRLTVL.

V usage is TRBV24-1 and J usage is TRBJ2-2; 7 bases align to TRBD1. V was clipped by 7 bases and J by 9 bases; unmatched bases: 13. CDR1 and CDR2 (germline): KGHDR, SFDVKD. The CDR3 totals 15 residues. The DNA of the CDR3 is TGTGCCACCAGCGATACGGCAGGGGGTGTCCGGGAGCTGTTTTTT. Its protein product is CATSDTAGGVRELFF.

This clone appeared a few times. CDR3 DNA: TGTGCCATCAGGACAGGGTACGGGGATTCACCCCTCCACTTT. Translating it yields CAIRTGYGDSPLHF. This chain uses TRBV10-3 with TRBJ1-6; 7 bases fit TRBD1. V trimming: 6 bases; J trimming: 8 bases; junction bases outside the gene matches: 7. The CDR3 has 14 residues. CDR1 ENHRY and CDR2 SYGVKD come from the germline V gene.

The rearrangement joins TRBV28 to TRBJ1-4, with 10 bases fitting TRBD1. After removal of 4 bases from V and 4 bases from J, the junction contained 9 bases not matched to a gene. The length of the CDR3 is 17 residues. The germline CDR1 and CDR2 sequences are MDHEN and SYDVKM. The DNA of the CDR3 is TGTGCCAGCAGTTCCCGGACAGGGGGTGTACGTAATGAAAAACTGTTTTTT. Translation: CASSSRTGGVRNEKLFF.

V and J are TRBV19 and TRBJ2-2; D may match TRBD1 or TRBD2 (5 bases each). Germline loops: CDR1 LNHDA, CDR2 SQIVND (reference sequence). The CDR3 runs to 14 residues. Between the trimmed V and J ends, which lost 7 bases and 2 bases, there was a span of 11 bases. The CDR3 is CASKPGPNTGELFF. Here the CDR3 DNA reads TGTGCCAGTAAACCGGGGCCAAACACCGGGGAGCTGTTTTTT.

The rearrangement links TRBV30 to TRBJ2-3; no reliable D call. Trimming took 1 base from V and 0 from J, leaving 8 bases between them. CDR3 size: 14 residues. The V gene's germline CDR1 is GTSNPN and CDR2 SVGIG (reference sequence). This CDR3 reads CAWSGAASTDTQYF. The CDR3, as DNA: TGTGCCTGGAGTGGGGCGGCTAGCACAGATACGCAGTATTTT.

In this sample, this clone turned up a few times. This rearrangement joins TRBV28 to TRBJ2-3; 12 bases align to TRBD2. This CDR3 spans 19 amino acids. Germline V gene data show CDR1 as MDHEN and CDR2 as SYDVKM. With V trimmed by 5 bases and J by 0 bases, 12 bases remained unmatched. The CDR3 reads CASSTTYITSGGSTDTQYF. The CDR3 nucleotides are TGTGCCAGCAGTACAACCTACATCACTAGCGGGGGGAGCACAGATACGCAGTATTTT. Complete variable domain (other parts from reference TRBV28 and TRBJ2-3): DVKVTQSSRYLVKRTGEKVFLECVQDMDHENMFWYRQDPGLGLRLIYFSYDVKMKEKGDIPEGYSVSREKKERFSLILESASTNQTSMYLCASSTTYITSGGSTDTQYFGPGTRLTVL.

The V call is TRBV28, the J call TRBJ1-2; the D is unclear. V was trimmed by 7 bases and J by 5 bases, leaving 11 bases between them. CDR3 size: 12 residues. CDR1 and CDR2 from the germline V gene are MDHEN and SYDVKM. CDR3 region: CASNALDYGYTF. The CDR3 DNA is TGTGCCAGCAATGCTCTGGATTATGGCTACACCTTC.

The chain recombines TRBV19 with TRBJ1-6, with D perhaps TRBD1 (6 bases). Deletions cut 10 bases from V and 9 bases from J, with 22 bases between. There are 15 residues in the CDR3. From germline, CDR1 is LNHDA and CDR2 SQIVND (reference sequence). DNA for the CDR3: TGTGCCACCTGCCGAGACAGGCTCGAAGTTTCACCCCTCCACTTT. This translates into CATCRDRLEVSPLHF.

The rearrangement uses TRBV5-1 and TRBJ1-6; 12 positions agree with TRBD1. The CDR3 runs to 17 residues. The J segment lost 6 bases and the V segment lost 2 bases, leaving 6 bases of the junction unmatched. Germline CDR1 and CDR2: SGHRS and YFSETQ. Written as DNA, the CDR3 is TGCGCCAGCAGCTTTCAAGGGACAGGGGGCGTTAATTCACCCCTCCACTTT. This sequence encodes CASSFQGTGGVNSPLHF.

The rearrangement joins TRBV28 to TRBJ1-1; D may be TRBD1 (5 bases). Trimming stripped 7 bases from V and 8 bases from J, with 17 bases between. This CDR3 has 13 amino acids. CDR1 is MDHEN and CDR2 is SYDVKM in the germline V gene. The CDR3 sequence: CASMEGPRPEAFF. DNA of the CDR3: TGTGCCAGCATGGAGGGGCCTCGACCCGAAGCTTTCTTT. The variable domain in full, completed from reference TRBV28 and TRBJ1-1, reads DVKVTQSSRYLVKRTGEKVFLECVQDMDHENMFWYRQDPGLGLRLIYFSYDVKMKEKGDIPEGYSVSREKKERFSLILESASTNQTSMYLCASMEGPRPEAFFGQGTRLTVV.

This CDR3 reads CASSQVRGGGFNEQFF. For the CDR3, the DNA is TGCGCCAGCAGCCAAGTCCGAGGGGGGGGTTTCAATGAGCAGTTCTTC. The chain recombines TRBV4-1 with TRBJ2-1; D possibly corresponds to TRBD2 (7 bases). CDR3 length equals 16 residues. The germline V gene encodes CDR1 MGHRA and CDR2 YSYEKL. V lost 1 base and J lost 6, with 16 bases in between.

This clone has just one count. DNA of the CDR3: TGTGCCAGCAGCAAGATGGGACTGACATACAATCAGCCCCAGCATTTT. This encodes CASSKMGLTYNQPQHF. This chain links TRBV5-6 with TRBJ1-5; D possibly corresponds to TRBD1 (5 bases). The germline V gene has CDR1 SGHDT and CDR2 YYEEEE. Trimming left V 4 bases short and J 3 bases short, with 17 bases between. CDR3 length equals 16 residues.

The genes are TRBV11-3 and TRBJ2-7; D call uncertain. With 5 bases removed from V and 5 bases from J, the gap between germline ends came to 22 bases. Looked up from germline, CDR1 is SGHNT and CDR2 is YENEEA. The CDR3 spans 16 residues. The CDR3 protein is CASSGPTSTRSNEQYF. DNA of the CDR3: TGTGCCAGCAGCGGCCCCACCTCTACCAGGAGCAACGAGCAGTACTTC.

The genes are TRBV30 and TRBJ1-5, with D possibly matching TRBD1 (6 bases). This CDR3 has 15 amino acids. V lost 2 bases and J 2 bases, leaving 13 bases between the germline ends. Germline V gene sequence: CDR1 GTSNPN, CDR2 SVGIG (reference sequence). CDR3 DNA sequence: TGTGCCTGGAGTAGGGGGGGCCTGGGCAATCAGCCCCAGCATTTT. It translates to CAWSRGGLGNQPQHF.

The V and J genes are TRBV7-2 and TRBJ1-6, with D unclear. V was pared by 3 bases and J by 10 bases, with 10 bases between. The CDR3 length is 13 residues. From germline, CDR1 is SGHTA and CDR2 FQGNSA. The CDR3 spells CASSFTLGSPLHF. The CDR3 nucleotides read TGTGCCAGCAGCTTTACTCTGGGCTCACCCCTCCACTTT.

This clone showed up just once. This sequence joins TRBV15 and TRBJ2-7, with a weak D call TRBD2 (6 bases). This CDR3 region has 15 residues. Germline assignment: CDR1 LNHNV and CDR2 YYDKDF (reference sequence). Trimming removed 2 bases at V and 0 bases at J, with 11 bases between. CDR3 residues: CATSRPRGSSYEQYF. DNA for the CDR3: TGTGCCACCAGCAGACCCCGGGGGAGCTCCTACGAGCAGTACTTC.

This clone was seen a single time. Different DNA sequences within this sample yield the same CDR3. The chain carries TRBV30 and TRBJ1-1, with D tentatively TRBD1 (5 bases). From germline, CDR1 is GTSNPN and CDR2 SVGIG (reference sequence). V shed 1 base and J shed 0 bases, with 9 bases lying between them. CDR3 length equals 14 residues. The CDR3 spells CAWSEQGMNTEAFF. The CDR3 bases are TGTGCCTGGAGTGAGCAGGGAATGAACACTGAAGCTTTCTTT.

In this sample, this clone turned up once. V is TRBV28 and J is TRBJ2-2; D gene unclear. Germline CDR1 and CDR2: MDHEN and SYDVKM. V dropped 3 bases and J dropped 5 bases, with 7 bases sitting between them. The length of the CDR3 is 13 residues. As DNA, the CDR3 is TGTGCCAGCAGTTTTCTCCAAACCGGGGAGCTGTTTTTT. Residues: CASSFLQTGELFF.

The chain combines TRBV13 with TRBJ2-5, with TRBD2 matching over 7 bases. Per germline, CDR1 PRHDT and CDR2 FYEKMQ (reference sequence). V lost 0 bases to trimming and J lost 3 bases; unmatched junction nucleotides: 1. This CDR3 is 14 amino acids long. CDR3 sequence (DNA): TGTGCCAGCAGCTTAGGACGGGGGGAAGAGACCCAGTACTTC. This translates into CASSLGRGEETQYF.

This chain links TRBV13 with TRBJ2-7; D might be TRBD2 (6 bases). V was shortened by 6 bases and J by 5 bases, with 17 bases between the two germline ends. This CDR3 comprises 14 residues. Germline CDR1 is PRHDT and CDR2 is FYEKMQ (reference sequence). Written as DNA, the CDR3 is TGTGCCAGCAGGCCCCGGGGCGGGACCCACGAGCAGTACTTC. Translated, it gives CASRPRGGTHEQYF.

V gene TRBV30 combines with J gene TRBJ1-2, with TRBD1 matching over 7 bases. The junction had 1 base not matched to a gene; V was cut back by 2 bases and J by 4 bases. The CDR3 runs 12 residues. Germline V gene sequence: CDR1 GTSNPN, CDR2 SVGIG (reference sequence). CDR3 region: CAWSNRGYGYTF. The CDR3 DNA follows: TGTGCCTGGAGTAACAGGGGCTATGGCTACACCTTC.

The chain employs TRBV2 and TRBJ2-7; no reliable D call. This CDR3 is built from 14 residues. With 6 bases removed from V and 2 bases from J, the gap between germline ends came to 14 bases. CDR1 SNHLY and CDR2 FYNNEI come from the germline V gene. The CDR3 DNA reads as TGTGCCAGCAGAGCTCGGACGTCCACCTACGAGCAGTACTTC. Translation gives CASRARTSTYEQYF.

The genes are TRBV2 and TRBJ1-5; a weak D match, TRBD1 (5 bases). From germline, CDR1 is SNHLY and CDR2 FYNNEI. Between the trimmed V and J ends, which lost 4 bases and 2 bases, there was a span of 9 bases. The CDR3 is made up of 14 amino acids. This chain's CDR3 is CASSGQGGNQPQHF. CDR3 bases: TGTGCCAGCAGTGGTCAGGGAGGCAATCAGCCCCAGCATTTT.

The chain joins TRBV6-1 to TRBJ2-2; 8 bases map to TRBD2. Germline CDR1 is MNHNS and CDR2 is SASEGT. The CDR3 consists of 16 residues. V lost 4 bases to trimming and J lost 4 bases; unmatched junction nucleotides: 8. This CDR3 reads CASSGRGGAITGELFF. The CDR3 coding sequence is TGTGCCAGCAGTGGCCGGGGGGGGGCGATCACCGGGGAGCTGTTTTTT.

The rearrangement uses TRBV29-1 and TRBJ1-6; D is ambiguous. Trimming took 1 base from V and 0 from J, leaving 4 bases between them. Germline-derived CDR1 and CDR2 are SQVTM and ANQGSEA. The CDR3 has 14 amino acids. The CDR3: CSVEGGSYNSPLHF. The CDR3 DNA reads as TGCAGCGTTGAAGGGGGCTCCTATAATTCACCCCTCCACTTT.

V and J are TRBV3-1 (or the pseudogene TRBV3-2) and TRBJ1-4; D uncertain. This CDR3 is built from 13 residues. Trimming pared 4 bases from V and 12 bases from J, leaving 15 bases between. CDR1 is LGHDT, CDR2 YNNKEL, per germline (reference sequence). CDR3 loop: CASSLTRMGELFF. The CDR3 bases are TGTGCCAGCAGCCTAACGAGGATGGGAGAACTGTTTTTT.

As concerns this clone: The germline gene is not matched at one end of the junction; a read error may be the cause. This chain links TRBV5-1 with TRBJ2-1, with TRBD2 as a possible D gene (8 bases). Germline assignment: CDR1 SGHRS and CDR2 YFSETQ. The CDR3 runs to 15 residues. The CDR3 DNA reads TGCGCCAGCAGCACGGGAGGGGGCTCCCACAATGAGCAGTTCTTC. It encodes CASSTGGGSHNEQFF.

The CDR3 bases are TGTGCCAGCTCACCACAGGACGACCCCACCGGGGAGCTGTTTTTT. Its translation: CASSPQDDPTGELFF. This sequence joins TRBV18 and TRBJ2-2; D remains ambiguous. Germline V gives CDR1 KGHSH, CDR2 LQKENI. The V gene lost 1 base and the J gene lost 4 bases, with 10 bases spanning the gap. The CDR3 consists of 15 residues. Full variable domain (outside the CDR3, taken from reference TRBV18 and TRBJ2-2): NAGVMQNPRHLVRRRGQEARLRCSPMKGHSHVYWYRQLPEEGLKFMVYLQKENIIDESGMPKERFSAEFPKEGPSILRIQQVVRGDSAAYFCASSPQDDPTGELFFGEGSRLTVL.